The rows below give T cell receptor beta chains drawn from one sample of a study of Ad26.COV2.S vaccination and SARS-CoV-2 variants. Produced via immunoSEQ multiplex PCR; TCRdb's table is partial and in-frame only. Of 300,000 to 400,000 clones detected, under 90% appear once; the ten largest clones hold around 5%. Sequenced here: peripheral blood, sampled in a trial of Ad26.COV2.S vaccine versus placebo. The source is a person aged 18-65 years who received the Ad26.COV2.S COVID-19 vaccine or a placebo. CDR3s include the opening cysteine and the closing phenylalanine or tryptophan. Each record gives: clone size, J gene, V gene, D gene, CDR3 DNA, CDR3 protein. D genes are given only for firm matches. Some rows mark clone size as missing; the rest say once, few, many or name a class of expanded clone.

>-|TRBJ2-3|TRBV30|-
TGTGCCTGGAGTGTAAAGTCTTCGGGGCGAGATACGCAGTATTTT
CAWSVKSSGRDTQYF
>-|TRBJ2-7|TRBV6-5|-
TGTGCCAGCAGACGGAGCTCCTACGAGCAGTACTTC
CASRRSSYEQYF
>-|TRBJ1-2|TRBV6-5|-
TGTGCCAGCAGTACAACAGGAATCTCTAACTATGGCTACACCTTC
CASSTTGISNYGYTF
>few|TRBJ2-5|TRBV7-2|TRBD1
TGTGCCAGCAGCTTATTGACAGGGAAGGAAGAGACCCAGTACTTC
CASSLLTGKEETQYF
>-|TRBJ2-1|TRBV15|-
TGTGCCACCAGCACCTCTCCGTGGGTTGAAGAGCAGTTCTTC
CATSTSPWVEEQFF
>-|TRBJ1-5|TRBV12-2|-
TGTGCAAGTCGCTTAGGATCCGGGTCCTCCATTTTTCAGCCCCAGCATTTT
CASRLGSGSSIFQPQHF
>-|TRBJ2-6|TRBV27|TRBD1
TGTGCCAGCAGTATATCTCGGACAGGGACTTACTCTGGGGCCAACGTCCTGACTTTC
CASSISRTGTYSGANVLTF
>-|TRBJ2-1|TRBV27|-
TGTGCCAGCAGTTATAACGTCCTCAATGAGCAGTTCTTC
CASSYNVLNEQFF
>-|TRBJ2-1|TRBV27|-
TGTGCCAGCAGTTTGTGGCGGCTTCGCGATGAGCAGTTCTTC
CASSLWRLRDEQFF
>once|TRBJ2-5|TRBV12-5|-
TGTGCTAGTGGCCTAGCTGGCCCGGCGGAGACCCAGTACTTC
CASGLAGPAETQYF
>-|TRBJ2-1|TRBV3-1/TRBV3-2|-
TGTGCCAGCAGCCAAGGGGGGTGGAATGAGCAGTTCTTC
CASSQGGWNEQFF
>-|TRBJ2-2|TRBV18|TRBD2
TGTGCCAGCTCCCTTACTAGCGCATCGAACACCGGGGAGCTGTTTTTT
CASSLTSASNTGELFF
>-|TRBJ1-2|TRBV2|-
TGTGCCAGCAGTGTAATGGATGGCTACACCTTC
CASSVMDGYTF
>-|TRBJ1-2|TRBV7-6|TRBD1
TGTGCCAGCAGCATAGGGGGCTCCTATGGCTACACCTTC
CASSIGGSYGYTF
>-|TRBJ1-5|TRBV11-3|-
TGTGCCAGCAGCCTAGGGTCAGGGGGCAATCAGCCCCAGCATTTT
CASSLGSGGNQPQHF
>-|TRBJ1-1|TRBV19|-
TGTGCCAGTAGTATTGATTCGAACACTGAAGCTTTCTTT
CASSIDSNTEAFF
>-|TRBJ2-1|TRBV9|-
TGTGCCAGCAGCGTAGCAGATCCCAGGGTGGCGACATACAATGAGCAGTTCTTC
CASSVADPRVATYNEQFF
>-|TRBJ1-3|TRBV5-6|-
TGTGCCAGCAGCTTGGCCCGGGGAGCCGGAAACACCATATATTTT
CASSLARGAGNTIYF
>-|TRBJ2-5|TRBV7-6|-
TGTGCCAGCAGCTTAGGCGACACGGCGACCACCCAGTACTTC
CASSLGDTATTQYF
>-|TRBJ2-5|TRBV4-1|-
TGCGCCAGCAGCCAAGTTCGACGCCAAGAGACCCAGTACTTC
CASSQVRRQETQYF
>-|TRBJ1-1|TRBV7-9|-
TGTGCCAGCAGCTCACAGGGAAGCACTGAAGCTTTCTTT
CASSSQGSTEAFF
>-|TRBJ2-1|TRBV6-6|TRBD2
TGTGCCAGCAGTTACCTACGGACAGGACTAGCGGGGGCCGTCTTC
CASSYLRTGLAGAVF
>-|TRBJ2-1|TRBV11-3|-
TGTGCCAGCAGCCGAGACAGACTAGTCAATGAGCAGTTCTTC
CASSRDRLVNEQFF
>few|TRBJ1-2|TRBV6-5|TRBD1
TGTGCCAGCAGTTACTCGACAGGGAGTACGGGCTACACCTTC
CASSYSTGSTGYTF
>-|TRBJ2-1|TRBV7-2|-
TGTGCCAGCAGCTTAGAGGGGACATTCAATGAGCAGTTCTTC
CASSLEGTFNEQFF
>-|TRBJ1-2|TRBV27|-
TGTGCCAGCTCCACAGGAAACTATGGCTACACCTTC
CASSTGNYGYTF
>-|TRBJ1-6|TRBV7-2|TRBD1
TGTGCCAGCAGCGACCGGGACAGGGTTTCACCCCTCCACTTT
CASSDRDRVSPLHF
>-|TRBJ2-1|TRBV19|TRBD2
TGTGCCAGTAGTATAGGTACTAGCGGGGGGGCTGGGGAGCAGTTCTTC
CASSIGTSGGAGEQFF
>-|TRBJ2-7|TRBV29-1|-
TGCAGCGTTGAATTTGGGACCTACGAGCAGTACTTC
CSVEFGTYEQYF
>-|TRBJ1-5|TRBV30|TRBD1
TGTGCCTGGAGCCCCGGGACAGGGGGCAATCAGCCCCAGCATTTT
CAWSPGTGGNQPQHF
>-|TRBJ1-1|TRBV7-3|-
TGTGCCAGCAGCTTATATCTGAACACTGAAGCTTTCTTT
CASSLYLNTEAFF
>-|TRBJ1-1|TRBV11-3|-
TGTGCCAGCAGCTTAGGGAGTATGAACACTGAAGCTTTCTTT
CASSLGSMNTEAFF
>-|TRBJ1-2|TRBV30|TRBD1
TGTGCCTGGGTGGGACAGCTCCCATCGAGCTACACCTTC
CAWVGQLPSSYTF
>-|TRBJ1-2|TRBV19|-
TGTGCCAGTAGTATGGGGTTCTCTGGCTACACCTTC
CASSMGFSGYTF
>-|TRBJ1-1|TRBV7-3|-
TGTGCCAGCAGCTTAACTGGAGGAAGGGCTGAGGCTTTCTTT
CASSLTGGRAEAFF
>-|TRBJ2-3|TRBV25-1|TRBD2
TGTGCCAGCAGTGTCGGACTGGCGGGAGTGGTGACAGATACGCAGTATTTT
CASSVGLAGVVTDTQYF
>-|TRBJ1-1|TRBV12-3/TRBV12-4|-
TGTGCCAGCAGTTTGGAAGGGACTGAAGCTTTCTTT
CASSLEGTEAFF
>-|TRBJ1-1|TRBV28|-
TGTGCCAGCAGTCCAGCAGAAGCGGTGAGCACTGAAGCTTTCTTT
CASSPAEAVSTEAFF
>-|TRBJ1-1|TRBV6-4|-
TGTGCCAGCAGCGCACAGGCTATGAACACTGAAGCTTTCTTT
CASSAQAMNTEAFF
>-|TRBJ1-2|TRBV28|-
TGTGCCAGCAGTTCATCGACAGTCATCTATGGCTACACCTTC
CASSSSTVIYGYTF
>-|TRBJ2-5|TRBV11-3|-
TGTGCCAGCAGCTTACGGCGTCCGGCAGGACAAGAGACCCAGTACTTC
CASSLRRPAGQETQYF
>-|TRBJ1-2|TRBV5-1|-
TGCGCCAGCAGCCCGGGCATCGGGGCCGGAAATTATGGCTACACCTTC
CASSPGIGAGNYGYTF
>-|TRBJ1-6|TRBV7-2|-
TGTGCCAGCAGCTTGGGAAATTCACCCCTCCACTTT
CASSLGNSPLHF
>-|TRBJ2-3|TRBV9|TRBD1
TGTGCCAGCAGCATCCCGGGACAGGGGGCGCGTACAGATACGCAGTATTTT
CASSIPGQGARTDTQYF
>-|TRBJ1-2|TRBV7-2|-
TGTGCCAGCAGCCGTAGCGTGGGACTGGTCCCCTATGGCTACACCTTC
CASSRSVGLVPYGYTF
>-|TRBJ1-2|TRBV10-3|-
TGTGCCATCGGAGAAACAGAGAACTATGGCTACACCTTC
CAIGETENYGYTF
>-|TRBJ2-1|TRBV29-1|TRBD1
TGCAGCGTTGATGCAACGGGACAGGGTAAGGGGAATGAGCAGTTCTTC
CSVDATGQGKGNEQFF
>few|TRBJ2-7|TRBV9|TRBD1
TGTGCCAGCAGCGTAGGACAGGGGGCATCCTACGAGCAGTACTTC
CASSVGQGASYEQYF
>-|TRBJ2-3|TRBV5-8|TRBD2
TGTGCCAGCGGGACTAGCGGAGTGGGGGGCACAGATACGCAGTATTTT
CASGTSGVGGTDTQYF
>-|TRBJ2-1|TRBV11-3|TRBD2
TGTGCCAGCAGCCCGCGCTCCTCCTCCGAACTAGCGGGGCTTAACAATGAGCAGTTCTTC
CASSPRSSSELAGLNNEQFF
>-|TRBJ2-3|TRBV7-9|-
TGTGCCAGCAGCCCGGGGCTGGAAGATACGCAGTATTTT
CASSPGLEDTQYF
>-|TRBJ2-7|TRBV19|-
TGTGCCAGTAGTGATCGGGACGGGGTCTACGAGCAGTACTTC
CASSDRDGVYEQYF
>once|TRBJ2-1|TRBV13|TRBD1
TGTGCCAGCAGCTTCCGGACAGGGTCCTACAATGAGCAGTTCTTC
CASSFRTGSYNEQFF
>-|TRBJ2-3|TRBV28|-
TGTGCCAGCAGTTTAACGCCAGGGCATCAGTATTTT
CASSLTPGHQYF
>-|TRBJ2-3|TRBV7-2|TRBD1
TGTGCCAGCAGCTCGACAGGGATAACAGATACGCAGTATTTT
CASSSTGITDTQYF
>-|TRBJ1-2|TRBV5-4|-
TGTGCCAGCAGCCTGGTTCCGTGGGGGGGTTTAAATGGCTACACCTTC
CASSLVPWGGLNGYTF
>-|TRBJ1-2|TRBV4-1|-
TGCGCCAGCAGCCCCCGCGGGGTTAAAGGCCCGGCAAACTATGGCTACACCTTC
CASSPRGVKGPANYGYTF